This is a list of T cell receptor beta chains from one sample in a study of CD4 and CD8 cells across lung adenocarcinoma regions. TCRdb ran MiXCR on the PCR reads and lists one entry per CDR3 protein. The table lists roughly 2,900 distinct CDR3 sequences, 40% to 60% of them singletons. Sample: CD8+ T cells from the center of a lung tumor. The receptor set was obtained from a male donor with lung adenocarcinoma. The CD4 and CD8 labels of this study may be unreliable. CDR3s include the opening cysteine and the closing phenylalanine or tryptophan. The order of the fields is V gene, J gene, clone size, D gene, CDR3 length, CDR3 DNA, CDR3 protein. D genes are given only for firm matches. Size tells how often a clone was seen (once, few, many) or the class of an expanded clone, and some rows leave it out.

V: TRBV6-1
J: TRBJ2-1
size: hyperexpanded
D: TRBD2
length: 14
DNA: TGTGCCACCGGACGGGGAGGGAGCTACAATGAGCAGTTCTTC
CDR3: CATGRGGSYNEQFF

V: TRBV6-1
J: TRBJ2-7
size: medium-sized
D: .
length: 15
DNA: TGTGCCAGCAGCTGGGGGGTGCGGGGTAGTGATGAGCAGTACTTC
CDR3: CASSWGVRGSDEQYF

V: TRBV10-2
J: TRBJ2-1
size: .
D: TRBD2
length: 18
DNA: TGCGCCAGCAGTTTAAGAGATACTAGCGCCCGAGCTGACAATGAGCAGTTCTTC
CDR3: CASSLRDTSARADNEQFF

V: TRBV6-1
J: TRBJ2-5
size: .
D: TRBD1
length: 19
DNA: TGTGCCAGCAGCGCCCTCGGGACAGGGACCCGGGTGGGTCGAGAGACCCAGTACTTC
CDR3: CASSALGTGTRVGRETQYF

V: TRBV5-1
J: TRBJ2-5
size: few
D: .
length: 15
DNA: TGCGCCAGCAGCTTGGGGTCCGGAGACTTGGAGACCCAGTACTTC
CDR3: CASSLGSGDLETQYF

V: TRBV12-3/TRBV12-4
J: TRBJ2-3
size: medium-sized
D: TRBD1
length: 16
DNA: TGTGCCAGCAGCCTGGATCCGGGACAGTACACAGATACGCAGTATTTT
CDR3: CASSLDPGQYTDTQYF

V: TRBV10-1
J: TRBJ2-3
size: .
D: .
length: 13
DNA: TGCGCCAGCAGGGTCCGAGGAAACGGCATGCAGTATTTT
CDR3: CASRVRGNGMQYF

V: TRBV27
J: TRBJ2-7
size: .
D: .
length: 13
DNA: TGTGCCAGCAGTTTAAACCTTGGGCACGAGCAGTACTTC
CDR3: CASSLNLGHEQYF

V: TRBV5-1
J: TRBJ2-3
size: many
D: .
length: 16
DNA: TGCGCCAGCAGCTTGTTCCCCGACAGGACTACAGATACGCAGTATTTT
CDR3: CASSLFPDRTTDTQYF

V: TRBV30
J: TRBJ2-5
size: .
D: TRBD1
length: 13
DNA: TGTGCCTGGACCTGGGAGACAGGGGTGACCCAGTACTTC
CDR3: CAWTWETGVTQYF

V: TRBV10-2
J: TRBJ2-7
size: medium-sized
D: .
length: 20
DNA: TGCGCCAGCAGGGAGCCTAACGGACTGGCCGATACTGGGCTCATGGGCGAGCAGTACTTC
CDR3: CASREPNGLADTGLMGEQYF

V: TRBV6-2/TRBV6-3
J: TRBJ2-1
size: few
D: .
length: 11
DNA: TGTGCCAGCAGCCCCCTCGATGAGCAGTTCTTC
CDR3: CASSPLDEQFF

V: TRBV6-5
J: TRBJ1-6
size: .
D: .
length: 17
DNA: TGTGCCAGCAGTTACAGGGCGGAAAGCTCCTATAATTCACCCCTCCACTTT
CDR3: CASSYRAESSYNSPLHF

V: TRBV7-2
J: TRBJ2-7
size: few
D: .
length: 15
DNA: TGTGCCAGCCAACCACAGGGGACTAGCTCCTACGAGCAGTACTTC
CDR3: CASQPQGTSSYEQYF

V: TRBV6-2/TRBV6-3
J: TRBJ2-4
size: .
D: .
length: 15
DNA: TGTGGCCGCGTCTCGGGGCTGCGCGCCACAAACATTCAGTACTTC
CDR3: CGRVSGLRATNIQYF

V: TRBV7-2
J: TRBJ2-7
size: .
D: .
length: 14
DNA: TGTGCCAGCAGCTTAACGGGGAGCTCCTACGAGCAGTACTTC
CDR3: CASSLTGSSYEQYF

V: TRBV11-1
J: TRBJ2-1
size: medium-sized
D: TRBD1
length: 16
DNA: TGTGCCAGCAGCTTAGCGGGGACAGTCTCCTACAATGAGCAGTTCTTC
CDR3: CASSLAGTVSYNEQFF

V: TRBV6-5
J: TRBJ2-1
size: .
D: .
length: 15
DNA: TGTGCCAGCAGTTACTCGTTTACTAGGCCGAATGAGCAGTTCTTC
CDR3: CASSYSFTRPNEQFF

V: TRBV27
J: TRBJ2-3
size: large
D: .
length: 16
DNA: TGTGCCAGCTCACGCAGGGGCTCGCTTCGGACAGATACGCAGTATTTT
CDR3: CASSRRGSLRTDTQYF

V: TRBV7-2
J: TRBJ2-1
size: medium-sized
D: TRBD2
length: 13
DNA: TGTGCCAGCAGCCGTTTTGAGCGGGACGCGAAGTTCTTC
CDR3: CASSRFERDAKFF

V: TRBV7-2
J: TRBJ2-7
size: .
D: TRBD2
length: 14
DNA: TGTGCCAGCAGCTTAACTAGCGGGAGTGCCGAGCAGTACTTC
CDR3: CASSLTSGSAEQYF

V: TRBV11-3
J: TRBJ1-2
size: few
D: .
length: 17
DNA: TGTGCCAGCAGCCAACTGTTGGCAGGCCCCGGGGACTATGGCTACACCTTC
CDR3: CASSQLLAGPGDYGYTF

V: TRBV6-5
J: TRBJ1-5
size: medium-sized
D: .
length: 13
DNA: TGTGCCAGCAGTTACTCTCGGACTCAGCCCCAGCATTTT
CDR3: CASSYSRTQPQHF

V: TRBV27
J: TRBJ2-2
size: .
D: .
length: 14
DNA: TGTGCCAGCAGCCCAGCGCAGGACACCGGGGAGCTGTTTTTT
CDR3: CASSPAQDTGELFF

V: TRBV7-8
J: TRBJ2-5
size: .
D: TRBD2
length: 17
DNA: TGTGCCAGCAGCATAGCCGTCATAGCGGGAGGGCAAGAGACCCAGTACTTC
CDR3: CASSIAVIAGGQETQYF

V: TRBV6-5
J: TRBJ2-3
size: medium-sized
D: .
length: 13
DNA: TGTGCCAGCACTCTAGAGAGTGGGGATACGCAGTATTTT
CDR3: CASTLESGDTQYF

V: TRBV27
J: TRBJ2-1
size: .
D: .
length: 14
DNA: TGTGCCAGCAGTACCGGACTATCCCAAGAGACCCAGTTCTTC
CDR3: CASSTGLSQETQFF

V: TRBV12-3/TRBV12-4
J: TRBJ2-7
size: .
D: .
length: 12
DNA: TGTGCCAGCAGTTTAGACTTATACGAGCAGTACTTC
CDR3: CASSLDLYEQYF

V: TRBV7-9
J: TRBJ2-5
size: .
D: .
length: 15
DNA: TGTGCCAGCAGCTTACGATCATCGGTTCAAGAGACCCAGTACTTC
CDR3: CASSLRSSVQETQYF

V: TRBV27
J: TRBJ2-1
size: .
D: TRBD2
length: 14
DNA: TGTGCCAGCAGACCCAGCGGGGGAGGAATTGAGCAGTTCTTC
CDR3: CASRPSGGGIEQFF

V: TRBV6-1
J: TRBJ2-3
size: medium-sized
D: .
length: 15
DNA: TGTGCCAGCAGTGAGGTGGGACACAGCACAGATACGCAGTATTTT
CDR3: CASSEVGHSTDTQYF

V: TRBV6-1
J: TRBJ2-5
size: .
D: .
length: 15
DNA: TGTGCCAGGGGGGACGGGGGCCGCGACCAAGAGACCCAGTACTTC
CDR3: CARGDGGRDQETQYF

V: TRBV6-1
J: TRBJ2-2
size: few
D: TRBD2
length: 16
DNA: TGTGCCAGCAGCAAACTAGCGGGAGGGGGTACCGGGGAGCTGTTTTTT
CDR3: CASSKLAGGGTGELFF

V: TRBV6-5
J: TRBJ2-4
size: few
D: TRBD1
length: 13
DNA: TGTGCCAGCAGTTACCATCAGGGGGACATTCAGTACTTC
CDR3: CASSYHQGDIQYF

V: TRBV27
J: TRBJ2-2
size: few
D: .
length: 14
DNA: TGTGCCAGCAGTCCCCAGGGTTGGAGCGGGGAGCTGTTTTTT
CDR3: CASSPQGWSGELFF